This note documents a single T cell receptor (beta chain) sequence. Its matching antigen is unknown. These data are taken from a study of cytomegalovirus exposure and HLA in healthy donors. Germline CDR1 MGHRA, CDR2 YSYEKL. V shed 6 bases, J shed 1 base, and the junction held 8 bases outside the gene matches. The CDR3 contains 16 residues. Study-level points and caveats: V- and J-gene trimming in TCR beta was tied to a missense DCLRE1C variant by an analysis performed later. The study reported that TCR beta sequences accurately predicted HLA-A and HLA-B alleles in most subjects. When a later analysis was performed, an Asian-associated ancestry cluster reportedly had fewer N-insertions than the roughly 640-donor mean. Among the most significant clusters, several appeared linked to common viral pathogens in a later analysis.

Both 60 Vbeta primers and 13 Jbeta primers went into the PCR. Only in-frame clones appear in the TCRdb table, and some are missing; sequencing was by immunoSEQ multiplex PCR. The table lists approximately 90,000 clones, about 85% of them singletons. The sequence came from a man between 40 and 49 years old in good health and CMV-seropositive. The rearrangement joins TRBV4-1 to TRBJ2-2; 7 nucleotides line up with TRBD1. Sequenced sample: PBMCs. The CDR3 protein is CASRDREGGNTGELFF. In DNA form, the CDR3 reads TGCGCCAGCAGAGACAGGGAAGGTGGGAACACCGGGGAGCTGTTTTTT.